These T cell receptor beta chains were read from a single sample in a study of T cell repertoires and Cas9 in healthy adults. Profiling relied on immunoSEQ multiplex PCR, and the TCRdb table lists in-frame clones only, not all of them. Counted here are around 20,000 clones, roughly nine tenths occurring once; the ten biggest clones make up 0.69%. The sample consisted of CD4+ effector T cells (CD127+, CD25-, CD137-, CD154-) from PBMCs; culture status not recorded. The receptors originated from a human donor in good health. Each CDR3 is given with its conserved first and last residue. Each record gives: J gene, clone size, D gene, V gene, CDR3 DNA, CDR3 protein. The D gene is left open where the match is weak. Clone size is shown for a subset of rows, as once, few, many or a class of expanded clone.

TRBJ1-5	NA	NA	TRBV28	TGTGCCAGCAGGGTTCCCAATCAGCCCCAGCATTTT	CASRVPNQPQHF
TRBJ1-1	NA	NA	TRBV5-6	TGTGCCAGCAGCTTGGTTCGGGGGTTGGGCACTGAGGCTTTCTTT	CASSLVRGLGTEAFF
TRBJ1-3	NA	NA	TRBV28	TGTGCCAGCAGTTTCTTCTCTGGACAAGCCTTCTATGGAAACACCATATATTTT	CASSFFSGQAFYGNTIYF
TRBJ2-4	once	NA	TRBV6-6	TGTGCCAGCAGCTCAGGGATAGCCAAAAACATTCAGTACTTC	CASSSGIAKNIQYF
TRBJ2-5	NA	NA	TRBV5-1	TGCGCCAGCAGCCCCCAGGGTCCGCCGGCAAGAGACGCCCAGTACTTC	CASSPQGPPARDAQYF
TRBJ2-3	NA	NA	TRBV19	TGTGCCAGTAGTAGAGGGGCTGGCTCAGATACGCAGTATTTT	CASSRGAGSDTQYF
TRBJ1-1	NA	NA	TRBV6-6	TGTGCCAGCAGGAACGGGCCTCACACTGAAGCTTTCTTT	CASRNGPHTEAFF
TRBJ1-6	NA	NA	TRBV5-4	TGTGCCAGCAGCTTGGACCAGCTGAATAATTCACCCCTCCACTTT	CASSLDQLNNSPLHF
TRBJ2-1	NA	NA	TRBV2	TGTGCCAGCAGTGCGTGGACGGGTTACAATGAGCAGTTCTTC	CASSAWTGYNEQFF
TRBJ1-4	NA	NA	TRBV5-5	TGTGCCAGCAGCTTGAACCCCTTCGGGGGTGAAAAACTGTTTTTT	CASSLNPFGGEKLFF